These T cell receptor beta chains were read from a single sample in a study of shared clonotypes between healthy human individuals. The method was immunoSEQ multiplex PCR; TCRdb's version includes in-frame clones alone and lacks a portion of them. The sample contains 2.5 million or so clones, more than 90% of which appear only once. The sequenced sample was naive CD4+ T cells sorted from blood. Receptors originate from a man between 18 and 29 years old in good health. Both conserved end residues are part of each CDR3. The order of the fields is V gene, J gene, D gene, CDR3 protein. The D gene is left open where the match is weak.

TRBV7-9	TRBJ1-2	NA	CASDQGFGSDGYTF
TRBV14	TRBJ2-2	NA	CASSQDRGTGFTGELFF
TRBV11-2	TRBJ2-3	NA	CASTTAGRGTDTQYF
TRBV7-2	TRBJ1-2	NA	CASSSPGGYGYTF
TRBV18	TRBJ2-5	NA	CATSAGSQETQYF
TRBV27	TRBJ1-2	TRBD1	CASSSGTGTSLYGYTF
TRBV5-1	TRBJ2-7	NA	CASSLAGSGFQYEQYF
TRBV11-2	TRBJ2-2	NA	CASSPKTANTGELFF
TRBV30	TRBJ1-3	NA	CASNRGRGSGNTIYF
TRBV5-1	TRBJ2-5	TRBD1	CASSLGQEQETQYF
TRBV19	TRBJ2-1	TRBD2	CASSPWTSLNEQFF
TRBV5-4	TRBJ1-2	TRBD1	CASSANSQGARGYTF
TRBV7-2	TRBJ2-3	NA	CASSLESGIADTQYF
TRBV5-4	TRBJ2-7	NA	CASSLGGIGVEQYF
TRBV2	TRBJ2-1	TRBD2	CASSEGLAGYNEQFF
TRBV27	TRBJ1-1	TRBD1	CASSFHRGPNTEAFF
TRBV7-9	TRBJ2-2	TRBD1	CASSSSGTGNTGELFF
TRBV6-5	TRBJ2-3	NA	CASSWEAGSPDTQYF
TRBV6-5	TRBJ2-1	TRBD1	CASSSGTGGYNEQFF
TRBV18	TRBJ2-5	TRBD2	CASSPIAGAQETQYF
TRBV10-1	TRBJ2-2	NA	CASSAGVRRELFF
TRBV25-1	TRBJ1-4	NA	CASTDGQPRYEKLFF
TRBV6-6	TRBJ2-5	NA	CASTPDGTFQETQYF
TRBV5-3	TRBJ1-2	NA	CARAYPGTRGLGYGYTF